A single sample gave rise to the 15 T cell receptor beta chains below, sequenced in a study of cytotoxic CD8 clonotypes in ibrutinib-treated CLL. This table comes from immunoSEQ multiplex PCR, and its TCRdb copy is limited to in-frame clones, with some not included. This sample has roughly 28,000 clones; approximately 62% occur once, and the top ten carry about 14%. The sample in question was PBMCs, obtained before ibrutinib treatment. The receptors come from a human donor with chronic lymphocytic leukemia.

The chain is built from TRBV2 and TRBJ1-1; no clear D gene. This CDR3 spans 15 amino acids. Trimming pared 4 bases from V and 4 bases from J, leaving 16 bases between. Looked up from germline, CDR1 is SNHLY and CDR2 is FYNNEI. CDR3 loop: CASSGDTAAGTEAFF. The CDR3 DNA is TGTGCCAGCAGTGGAGACACAGCTGCCGGCACTGAAGCTTTCTTT.

The rearrangement joins TRBV11-2 to TRBJ1-2; D perhaps matches TRBD1 (6 bases). CDR3 size: 15 residues. With 3 bases removed from V and 4 bases from J, the gap between germline ends came to 15 bases. The germline gives CDR1 SGHAT, CDR2 FQNNGV. The CDR3 DNA reads TGTGCCAGCAGCTTTATGGCCAGGGGCCTCTATGGCTACACCTTC. Amino acids: CASSFMARGLYGYTF.

In its sample, this clone was seen a few times. The genes are TRBV5-1 and TRBJ2-7, with 8 bases fitting TRBD1. This CDR3 comprises 15 residues. J gave up 3 bases and V 3 bases, and 8 bases lay outside the gene matches. From germline, CDR1 is SGHRS and CDR2 YFSETQ. The CDR3 DNA is TGCGCCAGCAGCTACTCCGGGACAGGTGTCTACGAGCAGTACTTC. This translates into CASSYSGTGVYEQYF.

The rearrangement links TRBV14 to TRBJ2-7, with 8 bases aligning to TRBD1. V shed 4 bases, J shed 5 bases, and the junction held 7 bases outside the gene matches. Germline V gene lookup returns CDR1 SGHDN and CDR2 FVKESK. The length of the CDR3 is 14 residues. The CDR3: CASSPWTGLDEQYF. The CDR3, as DNA: TGTGCCAGCAGCCCCTGGACAGGGCTCGACGAGCAGTACTTC. Full variable domain (outside the CDR3, taken from reference TRBV14 and TRBJ2-7): EAGVTQFPSHSVIEKGQTVTLRCDPISGHDNLYWYRRVMGKEIKFLLHFVKESKQDESGMPNNRFLAERTGGTYSTLKVQPAELEDSGVYFCASSPWTGLDEQYFGPGTRLTVT.

The rearrangement joins TRBV19 to TRBJ2-7; TRBD1 agrees at 12 bases. The CDR3 is 16 residues long. With V trimmed by 6 bases and J by 5 bases, 11 bases remained unmatched. The V gene's germline CDR1 is LNHDA and CDR2 SQIVND (reference sequence). The CDR3 DNA sequence: TGTGCCAGTAGCAATCCGGGACAGGGGGCGCGTCACGAGCAGTACTTC. Its protein product is CASSNPGQGARHEQYF.

V gene TRBV9 combines with J gene TRBJ2-3; a possible D gene is TRBD1 (5 bases). Trimming took off 3 bases at V and 2 bases at J, with 10 bases between the two ends. This CDR3 spans 14 amino acids. Germline CDR1 is SGDLS and CDR2 is YYNGEE. The CDR3 is CASSGQISTDTQYF. The DNA for the CDR3 is TGTGCCAGCAGCGGACAGATTTCCACAGATACGCAGTATTTT.

CDR3 DNA: TGTGCCAGCAGCTTCGGGGGCGGAAACACTGAAGCTTTCTTT. It specifies CASSFGGGNTEAFF. The J gene is TRBJ1-1, the V gene TRBV5-6, with D possibly TRBD1 on 6 matching bases. There are 14 residues in the CDR3. CDR1 and CDR2 from the germline V gene are SGHDT and YYEEEE. V was clipped by 2 bases and J by 2 bases, with 10 bases between them. Complete variable domain (other parts from reference TRBV5-6 and TRBJ1-1): DAGVTQSPTHLIKTRGQQVTLRCSPKSGHDTVSWYQQALGQGPQFIFQYYEEEERQRGNFPDRFSGHQFPNYSSELNVNALLLGDSALYLCASSFGGGNTEAFFGQGTRLTVV.

V gene TRBV27 combines with J gene TRBJ2-7; 8 bases are shared with TRBD2. The CDR3 extends over 17 amino acids. With 5 bases clipped from V and 5 bases from J, the junction kept 17 bases outside the gene matches. Germline V gene sequence: CDR1 MNHEY, CDR2 SMNVEV (reference sequence). In nucleotides, the CDR3 is TGTGCCAGCAGTCAGTCGTCCAGCGGGAGAGTTTGGAACGAGCAGTACTTC. It is translated as CASSQSSSGRVWNEQYF.

The gene calls are TRBV15 and TRBJ1-2, with D perhaps matching TRBD1 (5 bases). V shed 2 bases and J shed 8 bases, with 15 bases lying between them. Germline V lookup: CDR1 LNHNV, CDR2 YYDKDF (reference sequence). The CDR3 spans 14 residues. The CDR3 loop is CATSRQGPRYGYTF. DNA for the CDR3: TGTGCCACCAGCAGACAGGGTCCACGCTACGGCTACACCTTC.

J is TRBJ1-2 and V is TRBV6-5, with 11 nucleotides matching TRBD1. Trimming took 4 bases from V and 3 from J; bases not matched to a gene: 7. Germline V gives CDR1 MNHEY, CDR2 SVGAGI. The CDR3 has 16 amino acids. The CDR3 here is CASSWTGGDVDYGYTF. The CDR3, as DNA: TGTGCCAGCAGTTGGACAGGGGGCGACGTCGACTATGGCTACACCTTC.

The rearrangement joins TRBV5-1 to TRBJ2-3; no clear D. Trimming cost V 0 bases and J 6 bases, with 8 bases left between them. Germline V gives CDR1 SGHRS, CDR2 YFSETQ. This CDR3 has 13 residues. CDR3 loop: CASSLAWVDTQYF. The DNA of the CDR3 is TGCGCCAGCAGCTTGGCGTGGGTGGATACGCAGTATTTT.

The V call is TRBV5-1, the J call TRBJ2-3; 7 nucleotides agree with TRBD2. Germline-derived CDR1 and CDR2 are SGHRS and YFSETQ. The V gene end was trimmed by 4 bases and the J gene end by 2 bases; junction bases not matched to a gene: 10. The CDR3 is 16 residues long. CDR3 DNA: TGCGCCAGCAGCCCTGTGTCAGCGGGGTACACAGATACGCAGTATTTT. Encoded protein: CASSPVSAGYTDTQYF.

The gene calls are TRBV21-1 and TRBJ2-7; the table's D call of TRBD2 was not tested on the DNA. TRBV21-1 is a documented pseudogene. CDR3 length: 12 residues. CDR3 sequence: CASSAKSTSRYF. In nucleotides, the CDR3 is TGTGCCAGCAGCGCCAAGTCGACTAGCCGATACTTC.

This chain uses TRBV19 with TRBJ2-7; D gene uncertain. Germline V gives CDR1 LNHDA, CDR2 SQIVND (reference sequence). V lost 5 bases and J 1 base, leaving 9 bases between the germline ends. The CDR3 runs 13 residues. Here the CDR3 DNA reads TGTGCCAGTAGTCTTCGGGCTTCCTACGAGCAGTACTTC. Its translation: CASSLRASYEQYF.

The gene calls are TRBV5-4 and TRBJ2-3; 8 bases fit TRBD2. The CDR3 totals 16 residues. The germline CDR1 and CDR2 sequences are SGHNT and YYREEE (reference sequence). Trimming cost V 4 bases and J 2 bases; bases outside gene matches: 9. The CDR3 here is CASSLKSSGSTDTQYF. The CDR3 DNA follows: TGTGCCAGCAGCCTGAAGTCTAGCGGGTCCACAGATACGCAGTATTTT. Combining the CDR3 with reference TRBV5-4 and TRBJ2-3 gives the whole variable domain ETGVTQSPTHLIKTRGQQVTLRCSSQSGHNTVSWYQQALGQGPQFIFQYYREEENGRGNFPPRFSGLQFPNYSSELNVNALELDDSALYLCASSLKSSGSTDTQYFGPGTRLTVL.